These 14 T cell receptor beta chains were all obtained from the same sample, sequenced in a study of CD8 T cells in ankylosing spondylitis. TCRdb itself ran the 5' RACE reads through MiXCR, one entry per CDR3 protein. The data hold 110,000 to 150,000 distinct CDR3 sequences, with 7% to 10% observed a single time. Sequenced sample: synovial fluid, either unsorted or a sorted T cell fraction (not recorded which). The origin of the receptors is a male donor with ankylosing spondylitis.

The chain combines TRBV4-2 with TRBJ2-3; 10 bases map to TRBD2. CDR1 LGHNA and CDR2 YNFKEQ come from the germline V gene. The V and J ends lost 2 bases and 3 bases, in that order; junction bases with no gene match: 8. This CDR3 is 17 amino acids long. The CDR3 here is CASSQIPSGRGTDTQYF. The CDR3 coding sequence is TGTGCCAGCAGCCAAATCCCTAGCGGGAGAGGTACAGATACGCAGTATTTT.

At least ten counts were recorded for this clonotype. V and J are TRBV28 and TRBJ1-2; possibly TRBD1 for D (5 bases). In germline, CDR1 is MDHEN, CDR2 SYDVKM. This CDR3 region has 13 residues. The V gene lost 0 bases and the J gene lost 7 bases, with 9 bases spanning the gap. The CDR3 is CASSLWGDPGYTF. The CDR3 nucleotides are TGTGCCAGCAGTTTATGGGGGGACCCTGGCTACACCTTC.

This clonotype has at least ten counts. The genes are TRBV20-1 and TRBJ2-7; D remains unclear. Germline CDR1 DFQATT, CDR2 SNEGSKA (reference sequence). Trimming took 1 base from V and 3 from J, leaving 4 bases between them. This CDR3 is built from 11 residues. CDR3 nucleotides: TGCAGTGCTAGAGTCAACTACGAGCAGTACTTC. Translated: CSARVNYEQYF.

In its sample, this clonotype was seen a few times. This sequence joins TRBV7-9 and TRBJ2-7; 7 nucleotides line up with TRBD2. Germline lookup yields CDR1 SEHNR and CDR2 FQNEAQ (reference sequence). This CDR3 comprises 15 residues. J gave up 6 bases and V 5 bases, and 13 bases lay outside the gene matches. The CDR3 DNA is TGTGCCAGCAGCCCTGGACTAGGTGGGACCGGCGAGCAGTACTTC. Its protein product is CASSPGLGGTGEQYF.

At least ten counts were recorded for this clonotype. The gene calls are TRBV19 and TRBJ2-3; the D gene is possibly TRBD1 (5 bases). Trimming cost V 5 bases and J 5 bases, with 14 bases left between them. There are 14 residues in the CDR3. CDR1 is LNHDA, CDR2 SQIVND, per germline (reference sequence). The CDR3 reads CASSVRQTKDTQYF. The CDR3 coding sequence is TGTGCCAGTAGTGTCAGACAGACGAAAGATACGCAGTATTTT.

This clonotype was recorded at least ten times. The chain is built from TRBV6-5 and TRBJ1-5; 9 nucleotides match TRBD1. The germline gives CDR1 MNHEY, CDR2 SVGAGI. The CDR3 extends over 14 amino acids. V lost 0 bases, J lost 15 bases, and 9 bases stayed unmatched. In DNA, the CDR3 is TGTGCCAGCAGTTACTCCCGAATACAGGGGGCTCTGCATTTT. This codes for CASSYSRIQGALHF.

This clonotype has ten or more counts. The CDR3 loop is CATAGVGGYGYTF. CDR3 coding DNA: TGTGCCACCGCAGGGGTTGGTGGCTATGGCTACACCTTC. The chain couples TRBV24-1 to TRBJ1-2; maybe TRBD1 (6 bases). CDR3 size: 13 residues. The germline gives CDR1 KGHDR, CDR2 SFDVKD. Trimming stripped 9 bases from V and 4 bases from J, with 14 bases between.

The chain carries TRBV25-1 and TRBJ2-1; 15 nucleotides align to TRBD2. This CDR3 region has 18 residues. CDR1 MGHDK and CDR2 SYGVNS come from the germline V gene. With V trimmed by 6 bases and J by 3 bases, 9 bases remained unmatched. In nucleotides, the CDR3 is TGTGCCAGCAGCCGGACTAGCGGGAGGGCCTCAGGCTACAATGAGCAGTTCTTC. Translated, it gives CASSRTSGRASGYNEQFF.

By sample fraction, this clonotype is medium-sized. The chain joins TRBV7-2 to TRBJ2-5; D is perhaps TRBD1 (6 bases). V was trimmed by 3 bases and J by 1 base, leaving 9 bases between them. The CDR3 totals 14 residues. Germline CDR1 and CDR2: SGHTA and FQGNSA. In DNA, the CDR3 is TGTGCCAGCAGCTTTCAGGGGTTCCAAGAGACCCAGTACTTC. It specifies CASSFQGFQETQYF. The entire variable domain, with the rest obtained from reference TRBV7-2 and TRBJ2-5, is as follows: GAGVSQSPSNKVTEKGKDVELRCDPISGHTALYWYRQSLGQGLEFLIYFQGNSAPDKSGLPSDRFSAERTGGSVSTLTIQRTQQEDSAVYLCASSFQGFQETQYFGPGTRLLVL.

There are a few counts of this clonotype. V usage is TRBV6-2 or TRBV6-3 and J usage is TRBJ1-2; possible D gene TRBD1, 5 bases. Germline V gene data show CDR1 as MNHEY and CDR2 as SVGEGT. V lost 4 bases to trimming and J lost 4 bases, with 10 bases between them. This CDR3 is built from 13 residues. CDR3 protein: CASSFLRGYGYTF. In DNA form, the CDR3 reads TGTGCCAGCAGTTTCCTGAGGGGCTATGGCTACACCTTC.

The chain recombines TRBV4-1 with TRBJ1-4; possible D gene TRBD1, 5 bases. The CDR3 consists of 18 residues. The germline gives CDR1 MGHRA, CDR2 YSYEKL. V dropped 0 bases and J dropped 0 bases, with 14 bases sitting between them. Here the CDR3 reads CASSQDPQGLATNEKLFF. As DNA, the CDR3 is TGCGCCAGCAGCCAAGATCCGCAGGGTTTGGCAACTAATGAAAAACTGTTTTTT.

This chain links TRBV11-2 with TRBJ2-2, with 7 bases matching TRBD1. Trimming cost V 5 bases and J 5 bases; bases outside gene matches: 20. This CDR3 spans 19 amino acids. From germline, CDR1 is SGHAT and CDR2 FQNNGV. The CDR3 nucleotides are TGTGCCAGCAGCCGCCCCAGAGGTACAGGGGATCCGCGGACCGGGGAGCTGTTTTTT. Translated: CASSRPRGTGDPRTGELFF.

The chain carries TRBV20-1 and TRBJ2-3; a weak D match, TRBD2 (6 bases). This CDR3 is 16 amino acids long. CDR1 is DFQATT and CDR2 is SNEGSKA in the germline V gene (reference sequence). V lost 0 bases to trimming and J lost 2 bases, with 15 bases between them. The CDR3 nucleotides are TGCAGTGCTAGAGATAGAGGAGGGCCTCTCACAGATACGCAGTATTTT. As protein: CSARDRGGPLTDTQYF.

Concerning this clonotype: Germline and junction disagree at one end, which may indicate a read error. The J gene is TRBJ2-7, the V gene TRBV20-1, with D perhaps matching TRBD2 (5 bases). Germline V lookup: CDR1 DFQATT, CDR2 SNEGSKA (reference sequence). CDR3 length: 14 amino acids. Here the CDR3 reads CSTRPSGLFYEQYF. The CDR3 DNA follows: TGCAGTACTAGACCCTCTGGACTGTTCTACGAGCAGTACTTC.